This TCR beta chain emerged from a study of OX40 agonist ivuxolimab in advanced cancers. Trimming shortened V by 0 bases and J by 2 bases, and 9 bases separated the two germline ends. CDR3 length: 14 residues. Germline loops: CDR1 SGDLS, CDR2 YYNGEE. Produced via immunoSEQ multiplex PCR; TCRdb's table is partial and in-frame only. The table records over 75,000 clones, just over 90% of them present only once. The TCR sequence derives from an adult with an advanced solid tumor such as melanoma, head and neck, liver or kidney cancer. The specimen comprised CD4+ or CD8+ T cells sorted from blood, sampled in a trial of the OX40 agonist ivuxolimab. This chain uses TRBV9 with TRBJ2-7; the D gene is possibly TRBD1 (5 bases). CDR3 loop: CASSVGTTAYEQYF. The CDR3 nucleotides read TGTGCCAGCAGCGTAGGGACGACAGCCTACGAGCAGTACTTC. The full variable domain, its missing parts supplied by reference TRBV9 and TRBJ2-7, is DSGVTQTPKHLITATGQRVTLRCSPRSGDLSVYWYQQSLDQGLQFLIQYYNGEERAKGNILERFSAQQFPDLHSELNLSSLELGDSALYFCASSVGTTAYEQYFGPGTRLTVT.